These T cell receptor beta chains were read from a single sample in a study of control samples from healthy donors and cancer patients. Some clones are missing from TCRdb's copy, which holds only in-frame ones; the method was immunoSEQ multiplex PCR. The sample has fewer than 90,000 clones, around 94% seen once. Sequencing was carried out using blood. The source of these receptors is a woman aged 40 to 49 in good health. CDR3s include the opening cysteine and the closing phenylalanine or tryptophan. D genes are given only for firm matches. The size entry is marked missing in some rows and otherwise reads once, few, many or a size class.

d_gene: TRBD1
v_gene: TRBV19
j_gene: TRBJ1-1
abundance: NA
CDR3aa: CASSIALGPTGGDTEAFF
CDR3nt: TGTGCCAGTAGTATAGCCCTTGGTCCGACAGGGGGTGACACTGAAGCTTTCTTT

d_gene: TRBD2
v_gene: TRBV7-2
j_gene: TRBJ2-2
abundance: NA
CDR3aa: CASSSTSGFMGGELFF
CDR3nt: TGTGCCAGCAGCTCAACTAGCGGGTTCATGGGCGGGGAGCTGTTTTTT

d_gene: NA
v_gene: TRBV7-9
j_gene: TRBJ1-2
abundance: few
CDR3aa: CASSYRDQPPAGYTF
CDR3nt: TGTGCCAGCAGCTATAGAGACCAACCCCCGGCCGGCTACACCTTC

d_gene: NA
v_gene: TRBV7-2
j_gene: TRBJ1-1
abundance: NA
CDR3aa: CASSLSPGTEAFF
CDR3nt: TGTGCCAGCAGCTTAAGTCCGGGGACTGAAGCTTTCTTT

d_gene: TRBD1
v_gene: TRBV2
j_gene: TRBJ1-1
abundance: NA
CDR3aa: CASLKGAATEAFF
CDR3nt: TGTGCCAGCCTGAAGGGGGCGGCCACTGAAGCTTTCTTT

d_gene: NA
v_gene: TRBV19
j_gene: TRBJ1-2
abundance: NA
CDR3aa: CAGSIRNLRGDYGYTF
CDR3nt: TGTGCCGGTAGTATTAGAAATTTGAGGGGGGACTATGGCTACACCTTC

d_gene: NA
v_gene: TRBV19
j_gene: TRBJ2-7
abundance: once
CDR3aa: CASSMSEGTYEQYF
CDR3nt: TGTGCCAGTAGTATGTCGGAGGGGACCTACGAGCAGTACTTC

d_gene: NA
v_gene: TRBV7-6
j_gene: TRBJ1-2
abundance: NA
CDR3aa: CASSLAQNYGYTF
CDR3nt: TGTGCCAGCAGCTTAGCACAGAACTATGGCTACACCTTC

d_gene: TRBD2
v_gene: TRBV11-1
j_gene: TRBJ2-5
abundance: once
CDR3aa: CASSLAGLAVSETQYF
CDR3nt: TGTGCCAGCAGCTTAGCCGGACTAGCAGTATCAGAGACCCAGTACTTC

d_gene: TRBD1
v_gene: TRBV3-1/TRBV3-2
j_gene: TRBJ1-1
abundance: NA
CDR3aa: CASSQEGTGLAEAFF
CDR3nt: TGTGCCAGCAGCCAAGAGGGGACAGGGCTTGCTGAAGCTTTCTTT

d_gene: NA
v_gene: TRBV7-9
j_gene: TRBJ1-4
abundance: NA
CDR3aa: CASSGYPTNEKLFF
CDR3nt: TGTGCCAGCAGTGGGTATCCGACTAATGAAAAACTGTTTTTT

d_gene: TRBD1
v_gene: TRBV5-1
j_gene: TRBJ2-5
abundance: NA
CDR3aa: CASRPGQGMETQYF
CDR3nt: TGCGCCAGCCGTCCGGGACAGGGTATGGAGACCCAGTACTTC

d_gene: TRBD2
v_gene: TRBV6-2/TRBV6-3
j_gene: TRBJ2-1
abundance: few
CDR3aa: CASRPSGGDGNEQFF
CDR3nt: TGTGCCAGCAGACCTAGCGGGGGGGATGGCAATGAGCAGTTCTTC